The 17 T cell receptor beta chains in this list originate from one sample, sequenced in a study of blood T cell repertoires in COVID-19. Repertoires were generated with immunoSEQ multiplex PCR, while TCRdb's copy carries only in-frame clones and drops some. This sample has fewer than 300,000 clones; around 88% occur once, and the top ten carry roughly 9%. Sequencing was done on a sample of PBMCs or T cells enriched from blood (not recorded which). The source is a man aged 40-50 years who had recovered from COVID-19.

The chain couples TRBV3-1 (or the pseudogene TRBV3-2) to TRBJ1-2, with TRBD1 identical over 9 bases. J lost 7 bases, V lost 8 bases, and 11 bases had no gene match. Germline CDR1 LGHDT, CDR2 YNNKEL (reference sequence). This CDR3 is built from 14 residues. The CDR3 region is CASRPGQGVTGYTF. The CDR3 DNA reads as TGTGCCAGCCGACCGGGACAGGGTGTCACTGGCTACACCTTC.

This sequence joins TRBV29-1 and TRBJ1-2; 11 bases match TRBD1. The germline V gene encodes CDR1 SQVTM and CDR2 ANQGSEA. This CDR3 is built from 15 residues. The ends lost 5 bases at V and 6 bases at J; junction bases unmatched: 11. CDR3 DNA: TGCAGCGTTCTCACCCGGGACAGGGGGAAGGATGGCTACACCTTC. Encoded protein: CSVLTRDRGKDGYTF.

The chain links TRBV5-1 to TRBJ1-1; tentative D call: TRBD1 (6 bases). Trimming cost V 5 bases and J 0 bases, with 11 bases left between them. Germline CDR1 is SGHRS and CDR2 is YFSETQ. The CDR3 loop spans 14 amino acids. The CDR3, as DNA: TGCGCCAGCAGTCCCGGGACATTGAACACTGAAGCTTTCTTT. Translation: CASSPGTLNTEAFF.

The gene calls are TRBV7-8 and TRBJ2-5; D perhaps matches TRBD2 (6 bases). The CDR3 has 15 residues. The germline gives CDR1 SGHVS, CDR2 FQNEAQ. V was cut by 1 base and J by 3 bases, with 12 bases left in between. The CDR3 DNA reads TGTGCCAGCAGCTTAGGGGCCCGACTAGAAGAGACCCAGTACTTC. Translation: CASSLGARLEETQYF.

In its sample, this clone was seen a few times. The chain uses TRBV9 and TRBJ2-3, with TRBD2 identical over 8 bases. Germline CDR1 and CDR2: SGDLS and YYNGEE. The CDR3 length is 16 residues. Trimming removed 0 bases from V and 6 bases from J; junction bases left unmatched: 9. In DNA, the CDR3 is TGTGCCAGCAGCGTAGCCCCAGCGGGAGTCGAGGATACGCAGTATTTT. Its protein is CASSVAPAGVEDTQYF. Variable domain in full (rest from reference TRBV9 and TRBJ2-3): DSGVTQTPKHLITATGQRVTLRCSPRSGDLSVYWYQQSLDQGLQFLIQYYNGEERAKGNILERFSAQQFPDLHSELNLSSLELGDSALYFCASSVAPAGVEDTQYFGPGTRLTVL.

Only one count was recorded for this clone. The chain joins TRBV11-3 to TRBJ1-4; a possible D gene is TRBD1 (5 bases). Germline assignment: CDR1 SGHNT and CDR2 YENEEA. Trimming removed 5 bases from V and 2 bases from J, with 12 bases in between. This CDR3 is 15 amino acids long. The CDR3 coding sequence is TGTGCCAGCAGCCCCTCCGGGACTACTAATGAAAAACTGTTTTTT. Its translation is CASSPSGTTNEKLFF.

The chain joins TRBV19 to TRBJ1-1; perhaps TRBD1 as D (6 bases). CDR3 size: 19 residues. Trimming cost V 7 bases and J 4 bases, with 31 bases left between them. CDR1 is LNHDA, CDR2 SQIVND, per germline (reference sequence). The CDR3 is CASKGIEGKRGSHPTEAFF. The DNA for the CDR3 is TGTGCCAGTAAAGGCATCGAAGGAAAAAGGGGGTCCCACCCCACTGAAGCTTTCTTT.

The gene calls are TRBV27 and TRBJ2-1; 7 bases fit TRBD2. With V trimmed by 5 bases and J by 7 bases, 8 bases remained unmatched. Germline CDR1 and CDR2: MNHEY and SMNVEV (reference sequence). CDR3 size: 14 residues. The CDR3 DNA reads TGTGCCAGCAGTCCCCAGCGGGACGGGAATGAGCAGTTCTTC. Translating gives CASSPQRDGNEQFF.

The CDR3 loop reads CASSDYWNTEAFF. The CDR3 DNA sequence: TGTGCCAGCAGTGATTACTGGAACACTGAAGCTTTCTTT. V is TRBV2 and J is TRBJ1-1; D unresolved. V was trimmed by 3 bases and J by 1 base, leaving 6 bases between them. This CDR3 region has 13 residues. Germline V lookup: CDR1 SNHLY, CDR2 FYNNEI.

CDR3 sequence: CASSFGTQGHLNTGELFF. For the CDR3, the DNA is TGTGCCAGCAGTTTCGGCACTCAGGGACACCTCAACACCGGGGAGCTGTTTTTT. V and J are TRBV28 and TRBJ2-2; weak D call: TRBD1 (6 bases). The CDR3 extends over 18 amino acids. V lost 3 bases and J lost 2, with 19 bases in between. Germline-derived CDR1 and CDR2 are MDHEN and SYDVKM.

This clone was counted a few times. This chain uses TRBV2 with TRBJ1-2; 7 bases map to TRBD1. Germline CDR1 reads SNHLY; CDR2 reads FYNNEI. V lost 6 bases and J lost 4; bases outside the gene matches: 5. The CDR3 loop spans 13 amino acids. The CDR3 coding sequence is TGTGCCAGCAGCGTAAACAGGGGCTATGGCTACACCTTC. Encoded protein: CASSVNRGYGYTF.

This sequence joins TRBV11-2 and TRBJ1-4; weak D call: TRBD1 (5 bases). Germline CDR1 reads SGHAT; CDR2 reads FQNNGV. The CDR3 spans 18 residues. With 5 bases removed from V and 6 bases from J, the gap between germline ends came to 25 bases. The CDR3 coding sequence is TGTGCCAGCAGCGCAAGATCCCTCAGGGCAGACCCCGATGAAAAACTGTTTTTT. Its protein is CASSARSLRADPDEKLFF.

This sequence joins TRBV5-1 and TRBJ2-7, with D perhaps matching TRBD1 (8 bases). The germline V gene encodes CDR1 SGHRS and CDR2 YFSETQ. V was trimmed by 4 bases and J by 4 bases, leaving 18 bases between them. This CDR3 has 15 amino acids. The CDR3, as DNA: TGCGCCAGCAGCATCCGGACAGGGAGGGTTTACGAGCAGTACTTC. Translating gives CASSIRTGRVYEQYF.

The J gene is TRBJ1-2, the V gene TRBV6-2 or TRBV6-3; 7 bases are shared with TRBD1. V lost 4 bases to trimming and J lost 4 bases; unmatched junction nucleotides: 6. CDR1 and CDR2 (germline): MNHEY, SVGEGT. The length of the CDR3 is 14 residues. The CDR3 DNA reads TGTGCCAGCAGTTTGACAGGGTCGTCCTATGGCTACACCTTC. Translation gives CASSLTGSSYGYTF.

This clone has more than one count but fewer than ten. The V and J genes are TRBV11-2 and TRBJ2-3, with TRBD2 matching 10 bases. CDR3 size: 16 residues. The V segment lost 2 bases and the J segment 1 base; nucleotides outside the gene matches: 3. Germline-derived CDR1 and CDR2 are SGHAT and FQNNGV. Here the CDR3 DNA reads TGTGCCAGCAGCTTAAAGCGGGAGGGAGGCACAGATACGCAGTATTTT. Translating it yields CASSLKREGGTDTQYF.

CDR3 in amino acids: CASRQGSGELFF. CDR3 in DNA: TGTGCCAGCAGACAGGGGTCCGGGGAGCTGTTTTTT. The chain employs TRBV2 and TRBJ2-2; 7 bases fit TRBD1. Looked up from germline, CDR1 is SNHLY and CDR2 is FYNNEI. V lost 6 bases and J lost 6; bases outside the gene matches: 1. This CDR3 spans 12 amino acids.

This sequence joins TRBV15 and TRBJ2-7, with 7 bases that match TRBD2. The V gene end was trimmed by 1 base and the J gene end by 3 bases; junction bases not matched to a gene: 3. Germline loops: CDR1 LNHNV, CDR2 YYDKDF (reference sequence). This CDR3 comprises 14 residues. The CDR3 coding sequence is TGTGCCACCAGCAGAGCAAGGACTAGCTACGAGCAGTACTTC. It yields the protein CATSRARTSYEQYF.